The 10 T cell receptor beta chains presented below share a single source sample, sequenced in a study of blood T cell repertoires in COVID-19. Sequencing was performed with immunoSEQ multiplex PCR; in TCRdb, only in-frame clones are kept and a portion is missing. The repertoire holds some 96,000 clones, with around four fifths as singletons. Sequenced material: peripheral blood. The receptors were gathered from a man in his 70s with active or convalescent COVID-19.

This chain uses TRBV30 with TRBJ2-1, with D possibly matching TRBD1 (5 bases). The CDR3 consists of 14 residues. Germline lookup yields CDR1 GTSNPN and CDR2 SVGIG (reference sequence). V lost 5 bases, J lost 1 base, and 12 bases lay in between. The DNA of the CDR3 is TGTGCCTGGCTTGGACATAGTTCCTACAATGAGCAGTTCTTC. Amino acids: CAWLGHSSYNEQFF.

As DNA, the CDR3 is TGTGCCAGCAGCCAAGATTTAGAGGGGAGGGACACTGAAGCTTTCTTT. Its translation: CASSQDLEGRDTEAFF. The V and J genes are TRBV4-2 and TRBJ1-1; D is possibly TRBD1 (5 bases). V dropped 0 bases and J dropped 3 bases, with 14 bases sitting between them. CDR1 and CDR2 (germline): LGHNA, YNFKEQ. The CDR3 covers 16 residues.

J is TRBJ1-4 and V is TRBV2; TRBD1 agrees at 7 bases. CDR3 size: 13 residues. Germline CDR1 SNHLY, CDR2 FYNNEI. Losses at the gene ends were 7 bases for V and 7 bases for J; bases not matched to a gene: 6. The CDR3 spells CASKTGSGEKLFF. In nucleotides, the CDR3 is TGTGCCAGCAAGACAGGGTCGGGTGAAAAACTGTTTTTT.

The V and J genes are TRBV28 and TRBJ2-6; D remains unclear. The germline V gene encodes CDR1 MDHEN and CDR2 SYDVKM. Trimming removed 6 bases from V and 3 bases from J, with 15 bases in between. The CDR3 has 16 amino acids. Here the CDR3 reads CASSLLRVNGANVLTF. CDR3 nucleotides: TGTGCCAGCAGCTTACTCCGGGTGAATGGGGCCAACGTCCTGACTTTC.

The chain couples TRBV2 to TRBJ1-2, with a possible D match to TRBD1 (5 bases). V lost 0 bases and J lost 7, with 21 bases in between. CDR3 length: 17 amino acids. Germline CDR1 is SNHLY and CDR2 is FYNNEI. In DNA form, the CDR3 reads TGTGCCAGCAGTGAAGCACGCGGGGCAGGGAATCTGGGTGGCTACACCTTC. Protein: CASSEARGAGNLGGYTF. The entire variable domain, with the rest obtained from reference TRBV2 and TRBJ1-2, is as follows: EPEVTQTPSHQVTQMGQEVILRCVPISNHLYFYWYRQILGQKVEFLVSFYNNEISEKSEIFDDQFSVERPDGSNFTLKIRSTKLEDSAMYFCASSEARGAGNLGGYTFGSGTRLTVV.

In DNA form, the CDR3 reads TGTGCCAGCAGTGTTGGACAGGGGAAATCACCCCTCCACTTT. This translates into CASSVGQGKSPLHF. The chain employs TRBV7-3 and TRBJ1-6; TRBD1 aligns across 9 bases. The germline gives CDR1 SGHTA, CDR2 FQGTGA. V lost 6 bases to trimming and J lost 10 bases; unmatched junction nucleotides: 7. The CDR3 length is 14 residues.

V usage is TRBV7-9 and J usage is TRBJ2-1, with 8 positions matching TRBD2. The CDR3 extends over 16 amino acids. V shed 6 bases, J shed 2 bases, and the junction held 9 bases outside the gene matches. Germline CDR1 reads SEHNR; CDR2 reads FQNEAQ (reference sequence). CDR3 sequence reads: CASSPLSGSPYNEQFF. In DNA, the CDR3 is TGTGCCAGCAGTCCCTTGAGCGGGAGTCCCTACAATGAGCAGTTCTTC.

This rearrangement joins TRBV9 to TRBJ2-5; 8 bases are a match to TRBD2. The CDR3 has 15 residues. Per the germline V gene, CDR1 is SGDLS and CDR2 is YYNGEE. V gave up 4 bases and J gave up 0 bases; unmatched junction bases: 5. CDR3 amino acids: CASSITSGHQETQYF. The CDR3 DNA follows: TGTGCCAGCAGCATTACTAGCGGCCACCAAGAGACCCAGTACTTC. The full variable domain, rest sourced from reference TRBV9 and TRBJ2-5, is DSGVTQTPKHLITATGQRVTLRCSPRSGDLSVYWYQQSLDQGLQFLIQYYNGEERAKGNILERFSAQQFPDLHSELNLSSLELGDSALYFCASSITSGHQETQYFGPGTRLLVL.

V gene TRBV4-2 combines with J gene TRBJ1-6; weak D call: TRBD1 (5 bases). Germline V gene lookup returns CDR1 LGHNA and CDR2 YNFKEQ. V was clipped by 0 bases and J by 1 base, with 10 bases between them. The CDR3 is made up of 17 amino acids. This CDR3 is CASSQDKGRSYNSPLHF. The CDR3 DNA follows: TGTGCCAGCAGCCAAGACAAGGGGCGATCCTATAATTCACCCCTCCACTTT.

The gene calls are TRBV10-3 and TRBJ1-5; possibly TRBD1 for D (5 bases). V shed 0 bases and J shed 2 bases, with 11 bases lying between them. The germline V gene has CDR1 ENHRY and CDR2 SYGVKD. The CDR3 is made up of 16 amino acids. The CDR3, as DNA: TGTGCCATCAGTGAGTCGGGGGGTAGGGGCAATCAGCCCCAGCATTTT. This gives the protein CAISESGGRGNQPQHF.